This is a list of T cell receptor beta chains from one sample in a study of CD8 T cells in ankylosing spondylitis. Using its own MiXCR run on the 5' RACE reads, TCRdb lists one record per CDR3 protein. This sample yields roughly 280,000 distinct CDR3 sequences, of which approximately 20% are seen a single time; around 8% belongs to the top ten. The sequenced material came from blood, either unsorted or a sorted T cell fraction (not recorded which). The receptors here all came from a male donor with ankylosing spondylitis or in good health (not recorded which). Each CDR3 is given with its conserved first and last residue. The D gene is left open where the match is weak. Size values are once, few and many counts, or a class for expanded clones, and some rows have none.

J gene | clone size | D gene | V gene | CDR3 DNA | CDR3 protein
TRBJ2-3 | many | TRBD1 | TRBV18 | TGTGCCAGCTCACCACCGGGACAGGGTGCAGATACGCAGTATTTT | CASSPPGQGADTQYF
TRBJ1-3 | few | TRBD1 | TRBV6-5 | TGTGCCAGCAGTTACAGGACAGGGGGCCAAGGAAACACCATATATTTT | CASSYRTGGQGNTIYF
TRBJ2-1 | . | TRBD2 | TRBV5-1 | TGCGCCAGCAGCGGACTGACTAGCGGGAGTGATGAGCAGTTCTTC | CASSGLTSGSDEQFF
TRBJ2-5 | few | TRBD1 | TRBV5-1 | TGCGCCAGCAGCCCGGGACAGGGGATAGAGACCCAGTACTTC | CASSPGQGIETQYF
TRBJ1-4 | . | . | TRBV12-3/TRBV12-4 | TGTGCCAGCAGTCCCGGGGCCCAAAAACTGTTTTTT | CASSPGAQKLFF
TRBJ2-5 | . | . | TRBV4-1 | TGCGCCAGCAGCCAAGGACCGGGACATCAAGAGACCCAGTACTTC | CASSQGPGHQETQYF
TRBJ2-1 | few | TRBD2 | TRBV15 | TGTGCCACCAGCAGACCCGGAGCTAGCGGGTACAATGAGCAGTTCTTC | CATSRPGASGYNEQFF
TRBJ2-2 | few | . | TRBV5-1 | TGCGCCAGCAGCTTGGACAGGGTGGATGCCGGGGAGCTGTTTTTT | CASSLDRVDAGELFF
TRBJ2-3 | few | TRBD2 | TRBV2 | TGTGCCGCTAGGCGGGAGGAGCTCCCAGATACGCAGTATTTT | CAARREELPDTQYF
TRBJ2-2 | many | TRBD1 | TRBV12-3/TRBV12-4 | TGTGCCAGCAGTGGACAGGCGAACACCGGGGAGCTGTTTTTT | CASSGQANTGELFF
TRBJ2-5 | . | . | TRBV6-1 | TGTGCCAGCAGTGAAGCGAGGACGGACCTAAAAGAGACCCAGTACTTC | CASSEARTDLKETQYF
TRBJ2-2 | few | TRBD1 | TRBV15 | TGTGCCACCAGCAGAGACGGGACAGGGGGCGCATCGAACACCGGGGAGCTGTTTTTT | CATSRDGTGGASNTGELFF
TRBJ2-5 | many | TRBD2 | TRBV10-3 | TGTGCCATCAGTGAGTCGGGACTACAGCAAGAGACCCAGTACTTC | CAISESGLQQETQYF
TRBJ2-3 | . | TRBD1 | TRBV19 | TGTGCCAGTAGTACCGGACAGGTATATACGCAGTATTTT | CASSTGQVYTQYF
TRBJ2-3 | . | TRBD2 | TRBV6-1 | TGTGCCAGCAGCCAAGGACTAGCGGGCACAGATACGCAGTATTTT | CASSQGLAGTDTQYF
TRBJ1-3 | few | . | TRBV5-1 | TGCGCCAGCGGAGAAACCGGGAATATAGGCAACACCATATATTTT | CASGETGNIGNTIYF
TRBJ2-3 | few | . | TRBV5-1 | TGCGCCAGCACGCCGGGGGGCACAGATACGCAGTATTTT | CASTPGGTDTQYF
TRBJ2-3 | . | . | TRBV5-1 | TGCGCCATCCAACAGGGCCCAGATACGCAGTATTTT | CAIQQGPDTQYF
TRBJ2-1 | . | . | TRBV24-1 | TGTGCCACCAGTGATACTCCCGGACCGCGGGATGAGCAGTTCTTC | CATSDTPGPRDEQFF
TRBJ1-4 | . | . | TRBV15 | TGTGCCACCAGCAGGGATCAGCCAGGGCTAACTAATGAAAAACTGTTTTTT | CATSRDQPGLTNEKLFF
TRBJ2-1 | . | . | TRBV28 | TGTGCCAGCAGTCCCCTACGGGGGGCGTACCACAATGAGCAGTTCTTC | CASSPLRGAYHNEQFF
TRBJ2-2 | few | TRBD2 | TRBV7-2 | TGTGCCAGCAGCTTAGTGGCGGGGGGAAACACCGGGGAGCTGTTTTTT | CASSLVAGGNTGELFF
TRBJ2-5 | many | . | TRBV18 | TGTGCCAGCTCACCAGGGCAAGAGACCCAGTACTTC | CASSPGQETQYF
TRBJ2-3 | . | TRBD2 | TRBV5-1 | TGCGCCAGCAGCTTGGTGACCAAACTAGCGGGAGCAGATACGCAGTATTTT | CASSLVTKLAGADTQYF
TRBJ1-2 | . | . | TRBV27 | TGTGCCAGCAGTTTATCGAGCAGCTACTATGGCTACACCTTC | CASSLSSSYYGYTF
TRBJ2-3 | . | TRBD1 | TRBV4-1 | TGCGCCAGCAGCCCACAAGACAGGGGGCGAACAGATACGCAGTATTTT | CASSPQDRGRTDTQYF
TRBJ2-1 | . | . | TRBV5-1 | TGCGCCAGCAGCCGCTTGGTAGGGGACCCCTACAATGAGCAGTTCTTC | CASSRLVGDPYNEQFF